This entry lists 22 T cell receptor beta chains sequenced from one sample in a study of T-cell memory formation after mild COVID-19. TCRdb analysed the 5' RACE reads with MiXCR anew, one entry per CDR3 protein. The sample lists 350,000 to 450,000 distinct CDR3 sequences, 20% occurring once. The sequencing sample was made of PBMCs or a T cell subset sorted from them (not recorded which). The receptors stem from an adult woman who had mild COVID-19 (a few samples of this study predate the infection). Cell type and time point are not known.

This clonotype has a handful of counts. The genes are TRBV6-2 or TRBV6-3 and TRBJ1-2, with D possibly being TRBD1 (6 bases). Germline lookup yields CDR1 MNHEY and CDR2 SVGEGT. The ends were cut back, 4 bases at V and 3 bases at J, with 12 bases in the middle. There are 14 residues in the CDR3. CDR3 in DNA: TGTGCCAGCAGTTCCCTGGGGGCCGACTATGGCTACACCTTC. It codes for CASSSLGADYGYTF.

This clonotype has more than one count but fewer than ten. The chain couples TRBV24-1 to TRBJ2-5; tentatively, D is TRBD1 (6 bases). This CDR3 is 14 amino acids long. V was clipped by 4 bases and J by 1 base, with 9 bases between them. Germline V gene data show CDR1 as KGHDR and CDR2 as SFDVKD. This chain's CDR3 is CATSEQGPQETQYF. Here the CDR3 DNA reads TGTGCCACCAGTGAACAGGGCCCCCAAGAGACCCAGTACTTC.

The chain links TRBV5-5 to TRBJ1-6; D not certain. The CDR3 sequence is 13 residues long. Germline lookup yields CDR1 SGHKS and CDR2 YYEKEE (reference sequence). V lost 4 bases and J 10 bases, leaving 12 bases between the germline ends. The CDR3 here is CASSQTHGSPLHF. The CDR3 region has the DNA TGTGCCAGCAGCCAAACCCACGGGTCACCCCTCCACTTT.

The sample holds a few counts of this clonotype. This chain links TRBV12-3 or TRBV12-4 with TRBJ2-3; 16 bases are a match to TRBD2. This CDR3 region has 18 residues. V gave up 6 bases and J gave up 0 bases; unmatched junction bases: 6. The CDR3 is CASSSPGLAGGSTDTQYF. The CDR3 DNA sequence: TGTGCCAGCAGCTCACCGGGACTAGCGGGAGGGAGCACAGATACGCAGTATTTT.

This clonotype was counted a few times. The J gene is TRBJ2-2, the V gene TRBV7-2; 9 bases are shared with TRBD1. The CDR3 has 15 amino acids. Germline V gene data show CDR1 as SGHTA and CDR2 as FQGNSA. V lost 4 bases and J lost 4; bases outside the gene matches: 4. The CDR3 DNA sequence: TGTGCCAGCAGCTCGGGACAGGGAAGCACCGGGGAGCTGTTTTTT. It is translated as CASSSGQGSTGELFF.

The chain recombines TRBV25-1 with TRBJ1-2; D not certain. Per germline, CDR1 MGHDK and CDR2 SYGVNS. The V and J ends lost 3 bases and 6 bases respectively, with 20 bases between them. CDR3 length: 16 amino acids. CDR3 region: CASSEAGMKTWDGYTF. The DNA of the CDR3 is TGTGCCAGCAGTGAGGCTGGGATGAAAACTTGGGATGGCTACACCTTC.

The chain couples TRBV7-9 to TRBJ1-6; D gene unclear. The germline V and J ends were trimmed by 5 bases and 6 bases, with 5 bases remaining between them. The CDR3 has 12 residues. CDR1 and CDR2 from the germline V gene are SEHNR and FQNEAQ (reference sequence). The chain's CDR3 is CASSALNSPLHF. DNA for the CDR3: TGTGCCAGCAGCGCCCTTAATTCACCCCTCCACTTT.

This clonotype was observed a few times. The rearrangement uses TRBV7-9 and TRBJ2-6; no reliable D call. The germline V and J ends were trimmed by 5 bases and 0 bases, with 8 bases remaining between them. CDR3 size: 15 residues. From germline, CDR1 is SEHNR and CDR2 FQNEAQ (reference sequence). CDR3 sequence (DNA): TGTGCCAGCAGCCCCCACAGCTCTGGGGCCAACGTCCTGACTTTC. The encoded protein is CASSPHSSGANVLTF.

This clonotype has more than one count but fewer than ten. In nucleotides, the CDR3 is TGTGCCAGCTCACCCCCGATTGTGAACACTGAAGCTTTCTTT. It codes for CASSPPIVNTEAFF. The genes are TRBV18 and TRBJ1-1; D uncertain. Germline CDR1 and CDR2: KGHSH and LQKENI. V lost 3 bases, J lost 0 bases, and 8 bases lay in between. This CDR3 contains 14 residues.

This clonotype was seen ten or more times. This rearrangement joins TRBV5-1 to TRBJ2-1, with TRBD2 matching 7 bases. CDR3 length equals 15 residues. Germline CDR1 reads SGHRS; CDR2 reads YFSETQ. The V segment lost 0 bases and the J segment 4 bases; nucleotides outside the gene matches: 4. CDR3 DNA: TGCGCCAGCAGCTTGGGCCTAGCGGAATACAATGAGCAGTTCTTC. It yields the protein CASSLGLAEYNEQFF. Complete variable domain (other parts from reference TRBV5-1 and TRBJ2-1): KAGVTQTPRYLIKTRGQQVTLSCSPISGHRSVSWYQQTPGQGLQFLFEYFSETQRNKGNFPGRFSGRQFSNSRSEMNVSTLELGDSALYLCASSLGLAEYNEQFFGPGTRLTVL.

The chain uses TRBV7-6 and TRBJ2-5, with 7 bases aligning to TRBD1. The CDR3 has 15 amino acids. From germline, CDR1 is SGHVS and CDR2 FNYEAQ. Trimming removed 5 bases from V and 7 bases from J; junction bases left unmatched: 13. CDR3 loop: CASSPRDSLKGTQYF. CDR3 DNA: TGTGCCAGCAGCCCTAGGGACAGCCTGAAGGGGACCCAGTACTTC.

This chain connects TRBV6-5 to TRBJ2-7; a possible D gene is TRBD2 (7 bases). The CDR3 extends over 14 amino acids. Trimming shortened V by 2 bases and J by 5 bases, and 13 bases separated the two germline ends. Germline assignment: CDR1 MNHEY and CDR2 SVGAGI. The CDR3 DNA reads TGTGCCAGCAGTTACGGGGGGGCCTCGGACGAGCAGTACTTC. Its protein product is CASSYGGASDEQYF.

This clonotype showed up just a few times. The chain has TRBV5-1 and TRBJ1-1; 9 bases align to TRBD1. The CDR3 runs to 14 residues. The V segment lost 7 bases and the J segment 8 bases; nucleotides outside the gene matches: 12. The germline gives CDR1 SGHRS, CDR2 YFSETQ. The CDR3 protein is CASRRQGGVDEAFF. In DNA, the CDR3 is TGCGCCAGCCGCAGACAGGGGGGCGTAGACGAAGCTTTCTTT.

This clonotype appeared a few times. The chain is built from TRBV15 and TRBJ1-5; the match to TRBD1 covers 8 bases. The CDR3 is 15 residues long. V lost 4 bases to trimming and J lost 1 base; unmatched junction nucleotides: 3. Germline loops: CDR1 LNHNV, CDR2 YYDKDF (reference sequence). CDR3 loop: CATSKGDRSNQPQHF. The CDR3 DNA reads TGTGCCACCAGCAAAGGGGACAGGAGCAATCAGCCCCAGCATTTT.

This clonotype was seen only a few times. This chain uses TRBV18 with TRBJ2-7, with D unresolved. The CDR3 is 14 amino acids. The germline gives CDR1 KGHSH, CDR2 LQKENI. The V end lost 3 bases, the J end lost 3 bases, and 12 bases lay between the germline ends. The CDR3 reads CASSPPRSGYEQYF. CDR3 DNA: TGTGCCAGCTCACCCCCCCGATCGGGCTACGAGCAGTACTTC. Drawing the rest from reference TRBV18 and TRBJ2-7, the complete variable domain is NAGVMQNPRHLVRRRGQEARLRCSPMKGHSHVYWYRQLPEEGLKFMVYLQKENIIDESGMPKERFSAEFPKEGPSILRIQQVVRGDSAAYFCASSPPRSGYEQYFGPGTRLTVT.

This clonotype was recorded a few times. The genes are TRBV20-1 and TRBJ1-1; D not certain. V was shortened by 3 bases and J by 2 bases, with 13 bases between the two germline ends. This CDR3 is built from 14 residues. CDR1 is DFQATT, CDR2 SNEGSKA, per germline (reference sequence). CDR3 amino acids: CSASYSWSNTEAFF. As DNA, the CDR3 is TGCAGTGCTAGTTACAGCTGGTCTAACACTGAAGCTTTCTTT.

This clonotype was counted many times. The chain recombines TRBV6-4 with TRBJ2-2; D remains ambiguous. The V gene lost 2 bases and the J gene lost 7 bases, with 11 bases spanning the gap. This CDR3 is built from 14 residues. CDR1 is MRHNA and CDR2 is SNTAGT in the germline V gene. CDR3 protein: CASSDREWSGELFF. For the CDR3, the DNA is TGTGCCAGCAGTGACAGGGAATGGAGCGGGGAGCTGTTTTTT.

This clonotype was counted between two and nine times. This chain links TRBV7-8 with TRBJ1-2; no clear D gene. Trimming removed 1 base at V and 7 bases at J, with 13 bases between. The CDR3 has 14 residues. The germline CDR1 and CDR2 sequences are SGHVS and FQNEAQ. CDR3 coding DNA: TGTGCCAGCAGCTTAGGACGGGGATCTAGTGGCTACACCTTC. It specifies CASSLGRGSSGYTF.

This clonotype has only a few counts. The chain couples TRBV29-1 to TRBJ2-7, with D possibly called TRBD1 or TRBD2 (5 bases each). Per germline, CDR1 SQVTM and CDR2 ANQGSEA. V was pared by 4 bases and J by 3 bases, with 13 bases between. CDR3 length: 13 amino acids. CDR3 protein: CSVGGTVSYEQYF. CDR3 sequence (DNA): TGCAGCGTTGGTGGGACGGTGAGCTACGAGCAGTACTTC.

The chain has TRBV4-3 and TRBJ2-5, with D possibly TRBD2 on 5 matching bases. CDR1 and CDR2 (germline): LGHNA, YSLEER. V gave up 3 bases and J gave up 2 bases, with 13 bases separating them. There are 15 residues in the CDR3. Here the CDR3 DNA reads TGCGCCAGCAGCCACGGACTGGAGAGTCAAGAGACCCAGTACTTC. Its protein is CASSHGLESQETQYF.

This clonotype was counted a few times. The chain employs TRBV20-1 and TRBJ2-3, with TRBD2 matching 7 bases. CDR3 length equals 16 residues. The V segment lost 1 base and the J segment 1 base; nucleotides outside the gene matches: 8. Germline CDR1 reads DFQATT; CDR2 reads SNEGSKA (reference sequence). For the CDR3, the DNA is TGCAGTGCTAGAGTCCCCAGCGGGAAGCGCACAGATACGCAGTATTTT. Protein: CSARVPSGKRTDTQYF.

This clonotype has only a few counts. The V gene is TRBV27, the J gene TRBJ2-7; 10 bases are a match to TRBD2. CDR1 and CDR2 from the germline V gene are MNHEY and SMNVEV (reference sequence). V shed 7 bases, J shed 1 base, and the junction held 7 bases outside the gene matches. The CDR3 runs 15 residues. The chain's CDR3 is CASTLTLAGSYEQYF. CDR3 DNA: TGTGCCAGCACCCTGACACTAGCGGGATCCTACGAGCAGTACTTC.